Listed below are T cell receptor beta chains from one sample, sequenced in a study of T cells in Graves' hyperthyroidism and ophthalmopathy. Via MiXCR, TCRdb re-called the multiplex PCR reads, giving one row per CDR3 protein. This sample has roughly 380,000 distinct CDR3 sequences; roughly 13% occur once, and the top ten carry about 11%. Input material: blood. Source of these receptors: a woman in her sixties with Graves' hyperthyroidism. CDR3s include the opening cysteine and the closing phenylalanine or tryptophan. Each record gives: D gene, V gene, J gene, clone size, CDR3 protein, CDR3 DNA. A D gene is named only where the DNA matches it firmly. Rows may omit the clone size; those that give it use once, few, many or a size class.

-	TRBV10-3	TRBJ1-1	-	CAISENYRRNTEALF	TGTGCCATCAGTGAGAATTACAGGAGGAACACTGAAGCTCTCTTT
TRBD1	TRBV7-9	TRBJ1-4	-	CASSHLGQDNEKLFF	TGTGCCAGCAGCCATCTAGGACAGGATAATGAAAAACTGTTTTTT
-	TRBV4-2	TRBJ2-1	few	CASSQDKLGSYNEQFF	TGTGCCAGCAGCCAAGATAAACTAGGTAGTTACAATGAGCAGTTCTTC
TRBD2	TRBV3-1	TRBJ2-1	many	CASSHMLAGPNNEQFF	TGTGCCAGCAGCCATATGCTAGCGGGGCCGAACAATGAGCAGTTCTTC
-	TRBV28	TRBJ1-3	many	CASTVGSSGNTIYF	TGTGCCAGCACGGTGGGGAGCTCTGGAAACACCATATATTTT
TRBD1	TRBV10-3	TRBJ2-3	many	CAITEDGQGADTQYF	TGTGCCATCACCGAGGACGGACAGGGGGCAGATACGCAGTATTTT
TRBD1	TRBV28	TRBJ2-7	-	CASSPGTGGRYEQYF	TGTGCCAGCAGCCCCGGGACAGGGGGTCGGTACGAGCAGTACTTC
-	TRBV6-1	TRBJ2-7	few	CASSPTGEEIYEQYF	TGTGCCAGCAGCCCCACCGGCGAGGAAATCTACGAGCAGTACTTC
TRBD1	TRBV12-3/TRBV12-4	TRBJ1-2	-	CASTVTGTNYGYTF	TGTGCCAGCACCGTGACAGGGACCAACTATGGCTACACCTTC
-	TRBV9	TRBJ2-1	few	CASSRDLNSYNEQFF	TGTGCCAGCAGCCGTGACTTAAACTCCTACAATGAGCAGTTCTTC
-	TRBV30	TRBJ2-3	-	CAWSVGQAWADTQYF	TGTGCCTGGAGTGTGGGGCAGGCGTGGGCAGATACGCAGTATTTT
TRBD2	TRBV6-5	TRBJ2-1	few	CASSLYEGLAGSNEQFF	TGTGCCAGCAGCTTATATGAGGGACTAGCGGGATCCAATGAGCAGTTCTTC
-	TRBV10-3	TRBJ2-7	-	CATLTGPSYEQYF	TGTGCCACCCTGACAGGACCCTCCTACGAGCAGTACTTC
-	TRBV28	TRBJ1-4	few	CASSNRVEKLFF	TGTGCCAGCAGTAACAGGGTTGAAAAACTGTTTTTT
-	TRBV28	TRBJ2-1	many	CASREGTYYNEQFF	TGTGCCAGCAGAGAAGGGACTTACTACAATGAGCAGTTCTTC
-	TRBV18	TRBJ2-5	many	CASSPERSGTQYF	TGTGCCAGCTCACCGGAGAGGTCCGGGACCCAGTACTTC
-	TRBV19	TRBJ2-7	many	CASTPRHTGYEQYF	TGTGCCAGTACTCCCCGCCACACGGGGTACGAGCAGTACTTC
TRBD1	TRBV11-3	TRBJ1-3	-	CASTRDSSGNTIYF	TGTGCCAGCACCCGGGACAGCTCTGGAAACACCATATATTTT
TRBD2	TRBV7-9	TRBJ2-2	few	CASSFFGLANTGELFF	TGTGCCAGCAGCTTTTTTGGACTAGCGAACACCGGGGAGCTGTTTTTT
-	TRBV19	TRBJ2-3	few	CASSTLGQGTDTQYF	TGTGCCAGTAGTACCCTAGGGCAGGGCACAGATACGCAGTATTTT
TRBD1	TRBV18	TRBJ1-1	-	CASSPDRENTEAFF	TGTGCCAGCTCGCCGGACAGGGAAAACACTGAAGCTTTCTTT
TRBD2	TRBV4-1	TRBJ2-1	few	CASSQYGLAGEQFF	TGCGCCAGCAGCCAATACGGACTAGCGGGTGAGCAGTTCTTC
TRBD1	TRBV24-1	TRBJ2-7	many	CATSDQDREQYF	TGTGCCACCAGTGACCAAGACAGGGAACAGTACTTC
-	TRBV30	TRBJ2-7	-	CAWSAGTYEQYF	TGTGCCTGGAGTGCCGGAACCTACGAGCAGTACTTC
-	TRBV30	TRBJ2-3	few	CAWSQNRGARTDTQYF	TGTGCCTGGAGTCAGAACCGCGGGGCCCGCACAGATACGCAGTATTTT
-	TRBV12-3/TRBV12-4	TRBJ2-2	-	CASSSFTIGELFF	TGTGCCAGCAGTTCCTTCACTATCGGGGAGCTGTTTTTT
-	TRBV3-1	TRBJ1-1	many	CASSQVSEAFF	TGTGCCAGCAGCCAAGTATCTGAAGCTTTCTTT
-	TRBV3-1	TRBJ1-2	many	CASSQVQTEGYTF	TGTGCCAGCAGCCAAGTCCAGACAGAGGGCTACACCTTC
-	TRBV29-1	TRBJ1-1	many	CSVVYSGHANTEAFF	TGCAGCGTTGTATATTCGGGACACGCGAACACTGAAGCTTTCTTT
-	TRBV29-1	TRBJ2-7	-	CSAARGASYEQYF	TGCAGCGCCGCTCGGGGGGCCTCCTACGAGCAGTACTTC
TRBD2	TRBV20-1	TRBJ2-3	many	CSARDQGREGPRNTQYF	TGCAGTGCTAGAGATCAGGGGCGGGAGGGCCCTCGGAATACGCAGTATTTT
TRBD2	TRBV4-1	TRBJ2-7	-	CASSQEGLAGGWEQYF	TGCGCCAGCAGCCAAGAAGGACTAGCGGGAGGGTGGGAGCAGTACTTC
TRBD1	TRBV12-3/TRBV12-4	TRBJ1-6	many	CASSWGQGGDSPLHF	TGTGCCAGCAGCTGGGGACAGGGCGGCGATTCACCCCTCCACTTT
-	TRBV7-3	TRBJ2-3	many	CASSLRDGTDTQYF	TGTGCCAGCAGCTTAAGGGACGGCACAGATACGCAGTATTTT
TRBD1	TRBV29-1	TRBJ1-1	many	CSVDRQGLGNTEAFF	TGCAGCGTTGACCGACAGGGGTTGGGGAACACTGAAGCTTTCTTT
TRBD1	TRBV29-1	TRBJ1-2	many	CSAGTGHGYTF	TGCAGCGCCGGGACAGGGCATGGCTACACCTTC
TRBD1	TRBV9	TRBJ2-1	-	CASSPLTGDTYNEQFF	TGTGCCAGCAGCCCATTGACAGGGGACACCTACAATGAGCAGTTCTTC
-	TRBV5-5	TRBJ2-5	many	CASSLFVKWKGPETQYF	TGTGCCAGCAGCTTGTTTGTGAAGTGGAAGGGCCCAGAGACCCAGTACTTC
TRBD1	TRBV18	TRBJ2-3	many	CASSPLGQGQGDTQYF	TGTGCCAGCTCACCCTTGGGACAGGGTCAGGGAGATACGCAGTATTTT
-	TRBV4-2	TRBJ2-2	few	CASSQGAVTNTGELFF	TGTGCCAGCAGCCAAGGGGCCGTAACGAACACCGGGGAGCTGTTTTTT
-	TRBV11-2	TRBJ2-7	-	CASSLPAYYEQYF	TGTGCCAGCAGCCTTCCGGCATACTACGAGCAGTACTTC
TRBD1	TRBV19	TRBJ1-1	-	CASSIGTGLNTEAFF	TGTGCCAGTAGTATCGGGACAGGCCTGAACACTGAAGCTTTCTTT
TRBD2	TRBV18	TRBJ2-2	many	CASSLTSGRTGELFF	TGTGCCAGCTCACTTACTAGCGGGAGGACCGGGGAGCTGTTTTTT
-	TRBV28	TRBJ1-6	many	CVCRGSYNSPLHF	TGTGTCTGCCGCGGCTCCTATAATTCACCCCTCCACTTT
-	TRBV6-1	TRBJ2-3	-	CASSGLGISTDTQYF	TGTGCCAGCAGTGGACTAGGAATTAGCACAGATACGCAGTATTTT
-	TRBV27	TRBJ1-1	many	CASSLGEGLRTEAFF	TGTGCCAGCAGTTTGGGCGAAGGGTTGAGGACTGAAGCTTTCTTT
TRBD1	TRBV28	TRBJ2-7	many	CASSFGTGRPYEQYF	TGTGCCAGCAGTTTCGGGACAGGGAGGCCCTACGAGCAGTACTTC
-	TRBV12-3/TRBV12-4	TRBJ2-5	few	CASSLPPSRRYF	TGTGCCAGCAGCCTCCCCCCTAGCCGCCGGTACTTC
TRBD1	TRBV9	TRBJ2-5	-	CASSVEWTGETQYF	TGTGCCAGCAGCGTCGAATGGACAGGGGAGACCCAGTACTTC
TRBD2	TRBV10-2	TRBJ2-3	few	CASNSGTSGTSTDTQYF	TGCGCCAGCAACTCCGGGACTAGCGGTACTAGCACAGATACGCAGTATTTT
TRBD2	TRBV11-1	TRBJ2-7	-	CASSSSGSFYEQYF	TGTGCCAGCAGCTCTAGCGGGAGCTTCTACGAGCAGTACTTC
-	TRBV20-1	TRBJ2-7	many	CSARTAGRQYF	TGCAGTGCTAGAACGGCGGGACGGCAGTACTTC
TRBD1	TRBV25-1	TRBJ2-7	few	CNSVGRTGVGEQYF	TGTAACTCGGTTGGGAGGACAGGGGTCGGTGAGCAGTACTTC
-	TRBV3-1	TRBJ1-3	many	CASSQSPAGNTIYF	TGTGCCAGCAGCCAAAGCCCCGCTGGAAACACCATATATTTT